One sample yielded the 26 T cell receptor beta chains listed below, sequenced in a study of T cells in Graves' hyperthyroidism and ophthalmopathy. RNA transcripts served as the template for amplifying TCR beta CDR3 regions. During a first-round RT-PCR of the TCR CDR3, the HTBI primer set was used. TCRdb redid the calling of the multiplex PCR reads with MiXCR, one entry per CDR3 protein. The sample lists around 300,000 distinct CDR3 sequences, 13% occurring once. Sequencing used blood. The receptors were sampled from a woman aged 30 to 39 with Graves' hyperthyroidism that later progressed to Graves' ophthalmopathy.

This clonotype was counted many times. The chain is built from TRBV10-3 and TRBJ1-1, with 7 bases that match TRBD1. V was pared by 8 bases and J by 1 base, with 4 bases of the junction left unmatched. CDR1 and CDR2 (germline): ENHRY, SYGVKD. The CDR3 has 13 residues. CDR3 amino acids: CAIGDRGNTEAFF. The CDR3 coding sequence is TGTGCCATCGGGGACAGAGGGAACACTGAAGCTTTCTTT.

The chain joins TRBV5-4 to TRBJ1-3; D might be TRBD1 (6 bases). CDR1 and CDR2 from the germline V gene are SGHNT and YYREEE (reference sequence). CDR3 length: 15 amino acids. V lost 4 bases and J 2 bases, leaving 13 bases between the germline ends. The CDR3 nucleotides are TGTGCCAGCAGCCAGAGGAACAGGGCTGGAAACACCATATATTTT. Translating it yields CASSQRNRAGNTIYF.

The rearrangement links TRBV27 to TRBJ2-7, with D hard to call. The V end was cut by 5 bases, the J end by 1 base, with 12 bases between. The CDR3 consists of 14 residues. CDR1 and CDR2 (germline): MNHEY, SMNVEV (reference sequence). The CDR3 spells CASSADAGSYEQYF. CDR3 DNA sequence: TGTGCCAGCAGTGCAGACGCAGGTTCCTACGAGCAGTACTTC.

This clonotype was counted ten times or more. J is TRBJ2-3 and V is TRBV6-1; D might be TRBD2 (6 bases). Trimming pared 6 bases from V and 4 bases from J, leaving 23 bases between. The length of the CDR3 is 17 residues. Germline-derived CDR1 and CDR2 are MNHNS and SASEGT. The CDR3 here is CASRVLLASVVPDTQYF. The CDR3, as DNA: TGTGCCAGCAGGGTCCTACTAGCATCGGTCGTCCCAGATACGCAGTATTTT.

The CDR3 loop reads CASSLADGFSNEKLFF. The CDR3 coding sequence is TGTGCCAGCAGCTTGGCGGACGGATTTTCAAATGAAAAACTGTTTTTT. This chain connects TRBV5-6 to TRBJ1-4; D gene uncertain. Trimming left V 0 bases short and J 5 bases short, with 14 bases between. The germline V gene encodes CDR1 SGHDT and CDR2 YYEEEE. The CDR3 contains 16 residues.

In this sample, this clonotype turned up a few times. The J gene is TRBJ2-3, the V gene TRBV24-1; D might be TRBD2 (5 bases). Germline CDR1 and CDR2: KGHDR and SFDVKD. CDR3 length equals 17 residues. The ends were cut back, 3 bases at V and 0 bases at J, with 15 bases in the middle. The CDR3 nucleotides read TGTGCCACCAGTGATGCCCAATGGGCGGGTAGCACAGATACGCAGTATTTT. Protein: CATSDAQWAGSTDTQYF.

This clonotype was detected ten times or more. The V call is TRBV20-1, the J call TRBJ2-1; D gene unclear. Germline loops: CDR1 DFQATT, CDR2 SNEGSKA (reference sequence). This CDR3 comprises 11 residues. Trimming left V 5 bases short and J 4 bases short, with 6 bases between. Here the CDR3 DNA reads TGCAGTGCTCAGACTTACAATGAGCAGTTCTTC. Its protein is CSAQTYNEQFF.

This clonotype came up many times. The chain uses TRBV7-2 and TRBJ2-7, with no clear D. V shed 5 bases and J shed 2 bases, with 10 bases lying between them. This CDR3 spans 13 amino acids. Germline V CDR1 and CDR2: SGHTA, FQGNSA. CDR3 protein: CASSPDPTYEQYF. The CDR3 nucleotides are TGTGCCAGCAGCCCTGACCCAACCTACGAGCAGTACTTC.

This clonotype has at least ten counts. This sequence joins TRBV20-1 and TRBJ2-1, with TRBD2 identical over 8 bases. The J segment lost 9 bases and the V segment lost 6 bases, leaving 4 bases of the junction unmatched. CDR3 length: 11 amino acids. Per the germline V gene, CDR1 is DFQATT and CDR2 is SNEGSKA (reference sequence). The CDR3, as DNA: TGCAGTGCCGCCAGCGGGAGTGAGCAGTTCTTC. Translation gives CSAASGSEQFF.

This clonotype was seen ten or more times. The rearrangement joins TRBV7-9 to TRBJ2-1, with TRBD2 as a possible D gene (5 bases). Germline CDR1 SEHNR, CDR2 FQNEAQ (reference sequence). The V end lost 0 bases, the J end lost 0 bases, and 9 bases lay between the germline ends. The CDR3 contains 16 residues. This CDR3 reads CASSLAPAASYNEQFF. Here the CDR3 DNA reads TGTGCCAGCAGCTTAGCCCCAGCGGCCTCCTACAATGAGCAGTTCTTC.

This clonotype was seen a handful of times. The V gene is TRBV18, the J gene TRBJ2-7; 7 bases line up with TRBD1. CDR1 is KGHSH, CDR2 LQKENI, per germline. After removal of 2 bases from V and 1 base from J, the junction contained 8 bases not matched to a gene. This CDR3 spans 16 amino acids. This chain's CDR3 is CASSPYTGTESYEQYF. The CDR3 DNA reads as TGTGCCAGCTCACCATATACCGGGACAGAGTCCTACGAGCAGTACTTC. The whole variable domain, remainder taken from reference TRBV18 and TRBJ2-7, is NAGVMQNPRHLVRRRGQEARLRCSPMKGHSHVYWYRQLPEEGLKFMVYLQKENIIDESGMPKERFSAEFPKEGPSILRIQQVVRGDSAAYFCASSPYTGTESYEQYFGPGTRLTVT.

This clonotype was detected ten times or more. The rearrangement uses TRBV28 and TRBJ2-2; D gene ambiguous. CDR1 is MDHEN and CDR2 is SYDVKM in the germline V gene. The CDR3 consists of 14 residues. The V gene lost 3 bases and the J gene lost 0 bases, with 5 bases spanning the gap. CDR3 nucleotide sequence: TGTGCCAGCAGTTTCCGGGCGAACACCGGGGAGCTGTTTTTT. It specifies CASSFRANTGELFF.

Notes on this clonotype: A single base separates this from a much larger clone, so it may be a read error. Written as DNA, the CDR3 is TGTGCCACCAGTGATAGGGGCCAGGGTGCCTACAATGAGCAGTACTTC. It codes for CATSDRGQGAYNEQYF. V gene TRBV24-1 combines with J gene TRBJ2-1; D is possibly TRBD1 (5 bases). The J call may be incorrect, as the DNA end agrees better with TRBJ2-7. In germline, CDR1 is KGHDR, CDR2 SFDVKD. This CDR3 region has 16 residues.

This clonotype occurred many times. The chain recombines TRBV28 with TRBJ2-1; D not resolved. CDR1 and CDR2 (germline): MDHEN, SYDVKM. V lost 5 bases and J 10 bases, leaving 9 bases between the germline ends. The CDR3 consists of 11 residues. CDR3 in DNA: TGTGCCAGCAGTAGCAGCCTCGAGCAGTTCTTC. Protein sequence: CASSSSLEQFF.

Ten or more counts support this clonotype. This chain connects TRBV4-3 to TRBJ1-1; 7 nucleotides agree with TRBD1. Unmatched junction bases numbered 2, after V lost 2 bases and J lost 5 bases. The CDR3 consists of 13 residues. Germline values: CDR1 LGHNA, CDR2 YSLEER. In nucleotides, the CDR3 is TGCGCCAGCAGCCAAACAGGGGTTACTGAAGCTTTCTTT. Translated, it gives CASSQTGVTEAFF.

This clonotype was counted at least ten times. This rearrangement joins TRBV20-1 to TRBJ2-7, with D perhaps matching TRBD1 or TRBD2 (5 bases each). The CDR3 consists of 15 residues. Looked up from germline, CDR1 is DFQATT and CDR2 is SNEGSKA (reference sequence). V was cut by 0 bases and J by 7 bases, with 19 bases left in between. The CDR3 protein is CSARDAPGPYREQYF. The DNA for the CDR3 is TGCAGTGCTAGAGATGCTCCGGGGCCCTATCGGGAGCAGTACTTC.

This clonotype was counted ten times or more. The chain combines TRBV28 with TRBJ2-1; no clear D. The CDR3 contains 11 residues. CDR1 and CDR2 (germline): MDHEN, SYDVKM. V was cut by 6 bases and J by 6 bases, with 6 bases left in between. The CDR3 nucleotides are TGTGCCAGCAGGTGGTCCAATGAGCAGTTCTTC. Translating gives CASRWSNEQFF.

This clonotype was recorded many times. The CDR3 DNA sequence: TGTGCCAGCAGCTCGCTCTATAGCAATCAGCCCCAGCATTTT. Protein product: CASSSLYSNQPQHF. The V and J genes are TRBV7-9 and TRBJ1-5; D is uncertain. Germline V CDR1 and CDR2: SEHNR, FQNEAQ (reference sequence). Trimming left V 4 bases short and J 0 bases short, with 7 bases between. The CDR3 extends over 14 amino acids.

This clonotype was counted ten times or more. The chain couples TRBV6-2 or TRBV6-3 to TRBJ2-7; possibly TRBD2 for D (6 bases). This CDR3 has 14 amino acids. V dropped 2 bases and J dropped 4 bases, with 12 bases sitting between them. Germline values: CDR1 MNHEY, CDR2 SVGEGT. In DNA, the CDR3 is TGTGCCAGCAGTTACGGTGCGGGAACGTACGAGCAGTACTTC. Its translation is CASSYGAGTYEQYF.

This clonotype was seen many times. This chain joins TRBV24-1 and TRBJ2-3, with 7 bases fitting TRBD2. This CDR3 region has 18 residues. Losses at the gene ends were 0 bases for V and 0 bases for J; bases not matched to a gene: 8. CDR1 KGHDR and CDR2 SFDVKD come from the germline V gene. CDR3 amino acids: CATSDLPVAGTSTDTQYF. The CDR3 coding sequence is TGTGCCACCAGTGATTTGCCTGTAGCGGGCACCAGCACAGATACGCAGTATTTT.

This clonotype occurred many times. The genes are TRBV7-2 and TRBJ2-7, with 12 bases lining up with TRBD2. J lost 2 bases, V lost 5 bases, and 7 bases had no gene match. CDR3 size: 16 residues. The germline gives CDR1 SGHTA, CDR2 FQGNSA. The CDR3 DNA is TGTGCCAGCAGCGCTCCGGGACTAGCGGGTACCTACGAGCAGTACTTC. The encoded protein is CASSAPGLAGTYEQYF.

This clonotype has just a few counts. A read error may be the cause here, since a much bigger clone is one base away. The CDR3 loop reads CASSLQGLLEETQYF. The CDR3 DNA is TGTGCCAGCAGCCTCCAGGGGCTACTCGAGGAGACCCAGTACTTC. The chain has TRBV7-2 and TRBJ2-5, with TRBD1 as a possible D gene (6 bases). This CDR3 is 15 amino acids long. With 5 bases removed from V and 5 bases from J, the gap between germline ends came to 18 bases. The germline V gene encodes CDR1 SGHTA and CDR2 FQGNSA.

The CDR3 DNA sequence: TGTGCCAGCAGCTCCCCCCGTGGGCGGGGGTCCCCTCGTAATACCTACAATGAGCAGTTCTTC. Its translation: CASSSPRGRGSPRNTYNEQFF. The chain carries TRBV28 and TRBJ2-1, with TRBD2 identical over 7 bases. The CDR3 contains 21 residues. V dropped 6 bases and J dropped 2; count of bases not matched to a gene: 25. From germline, CDR1 is MDHEN and CDR2 SYDVKM. Drawing the rest from reference TRBV28 and TRBJ2-1, the complete variable domain is DVKVTQSSRYLVKRTGEKVFLECVQDMDHENMFWYRQDPGLGLRLIYFSYDVKMKEKGDIPEGYSVSREKKERFSLILESASTNQTSMYLCASSSPRGRGSPRNTYNEQFFGPGTRLTVL.

This clonotype qualifies as medium-sized. V gene TRBV6-1 combines with J gene TRBJ2-2; D may be TRBD2 (5 bases). V lost 7 bases, J lost 1 base, and 13 bases lay in between. Germline V gene lookup returns CDR1 MNHNS and CDR2 SASEGT. The CDR3 spans 15 residues. This CDR3 is CASTGEAGNTGELFF. CDR3 DNA: TGTGCCAGCACCGGGGAAGCTGGGAACACCGGGGAGCTGTTTTTT.

In this sample, this clonotype turned up many times. This chain joins TRBV30 and TRBJ2-2; tentative D call: TRBD2 (6 bases). The CDR3 has 14 residues. From germline, CDR1 is GTSNPN and CDR2 SVGIG (reference sequence). With 2 bases removed from V and 3 bases from J, the gap between germline ends came to 10 bases. CDR3 region: CAWSTPGDTGELFF. CDR3 nucleotide sequence: TGTGCCTGGAGTACGCCGGGAGACACCGGGGAGCTGTTTTTT.

This clonotype was recorded many times. The chain couples TRBV3-1 to TRBJ1-4; D not resolved. Germline CDR1 LGHDT, CDR2 YNNKEL (reference sequence). The length of the CDR3 is 13 residues. V was shortened by 3 bases and J by 7 bases, with 9 bases between the two germline ends. Here the CDR3 reads CASSQGKGEKLFF. Written as DNA, the CDR3 is TGTGCCAGCAGCCAGGGAAAAGGTGAAAAACTGTTTTTT.